This TCR beta chain was profiled in a study of Ad26.COV2.S vaccination and SARS-CoV-2 variants. Treatment noted: some 20 received Ad26.COV2.S at low or high dose, single or two shots; about 5 received placebo; per-sample allocation not given. Collection of samples fell on day 63 after the first vaccine or placebo injection. It was an adult aged 18-55 years in Boston who was the donor. The protocol was immunoSEQ multiplex PCR, while the TCRdb copy is restricted to in-frame clones and leaves out a portion. The table has roughly 320,000 clones, 85% to 90% seen once. This receptor was identified in a person between 18 and 65 years old who received the Ad26.COV2.S COVID-19 vaccine or a placebo. Sequenced material: peripheral blood, taken in a trial of Ad26.COV2.S vaccine versus placebo.

The CDR3 sequence: CASSYSRRGAHGYTF. The CDR3 bases are TGTGCCAGCAGTTACTCGAGGCGGGGGGCGCATGGCTACACCTTC. The rearrangement joins TRBV6-5 to TRBJ1-2; the D gene is possibly TRBD1 (6 bases). This CDR3 spans 15 amino acids. The germline V and J ends were trimmed by 0 bases and 6 bases, with 14 bases remaining between them. CDR1 MNHEY and CDR2 SVGAGI come from the germline V gene.